These 31 T cell receptor beta chains came from one sample sequenced in a study of shared clonotypes between healthy human individuals. Sequenced by immunoSEQ multiplex PCR; TCRdb stores in-frame clones only, minus some. The sample has over a million clones, 98% to 99% seen once. Specimen: naive CD4+ T cells sorted from blood. Subset indicated: CD45RA+ positively selected. These receptors originate from a man younger than 45 in good health.

This clone was counted a single time. This chain links TRBV18 with TRBJ1-4; D unclear. The CDR3 is made up of 15 amino acids. CDR1 KGHSH and CDR2 LQKENI come from the germline V gene. Trimming pared 0 bases from V and 6 bases from J, leaving 11 bases between. This chain's CDR3 is CASSPPSGIYEKLFF. The DNA of the CDR3 is TGTGCCAGCTCACCACCGTCGGGAATTTATGAAAAACTGTTTTTT.

The gene calls are TRBV7-3 and TRBJ2-1; maybe TRBD2 (5 bases). This CDR3 comprises 18 residues. The V and J ends lost 3 bases and 7 bases respectively, with 25 bases between them. Germline V gene lookup returns CDR1 SGHTA and CDR2 FQGTGA. The CDR3 spells CASSFTRLAPREVNEQFF. CDR3 in DNA: TGTGCCAGCAGCTTTACCCGGCTAGCCCCACGCGAAGTAAATGAGCAGTTCTTC.

The rearrangement links TRBV6-5 to TRBJ2-7, with 7 bases aligning to TRBD1. The CDR3 has 13 amino acids. Germline V gene sequence: CDR1 MNHEY, CDR2 SVGAGI. The trim removed 6 bases at V and 4 bases at J, leaving 6 bases unmatched. The CDR3 spells CASSGTAWYEQYF. As DNA, the CDR3 is TGTGCCAGCAGCGGGACAGCCTGGTACGAGCAGTACTTC.

The chain is built from TRBV5-1 and TRBJ2-7; D gene uncertain. Germline CDR1 and CDR2: SGHRS and YFSETQ. CDR3 length: 17 amino acids. The V gene lost 2 bases and the J gene lost 2 bases, with 20 bases spanning the gap. The CDR3: CASSLSPRTRQTYEQYF. The CDR3 bases are TGCGCCAGCAGCTTATCCCCCCGGACCCGGCAAACCTACGAGCAGTACTTC.

V gene TRBV7-9 combines with J gene TRBJ1-1, with 7 bases aligning to TRBD1. The CDR3 is 15 residues long. The trim removed 5 bases at V and 11 bases at J, leaving 17 bases unmatched. Germline lookup yields CDR1 SEHNR and CDR2 FQNEAQ (reference sequence). CDR3 loop: CASSPQLPTGSLAFF. CDR3 DNA: TGTGCCAGCAGCCCCCAACTACCGACAGGGTCGCTGGCTTTCTTT.

V is TRBV28 and J is TRBJ1-5, with D hard to call. Germline CDR1 is MDHEN and CDR2 is SYDVKM. The CDR3 runs 16 residues. Trimming removed 0 bases at V and 2 bases at J, with 11 bases between. The CDR3: CASSLWVGPGNQPQHF. The CDR3 region has the DNA TGTGCCAGCAGTTTATGGGTAGGGCCGGGCAATCAGCCCCAGCATTTT.

The chain uses TRBV5-1 and TRBJ2-2; 11 bases align to TRBD2. The CDR3 has 17 amino acids. J gave up 8 bases and V 0 bases, and 9 bases lay outside the gene matches. Germline loops: CDR1 SGHRS, CDR2 YFSETQ. CDR3 loop: CASSLEGTSGGVGELFF. In nucleotides, the CDR3 is TGCGCCAGCAGCTTGGAAGGGACTAGCGGAGGGGTAGGGGAGCTGTTTTTT.

CDR3 nucleotides: TGCGCCAGCAGTGAAGGGAAGTTTCGGGGCCAAGAGACCCAGTACTTC. It specifies CASSEGKFRGQETQYF. The rearrangement joins TRBV10-1 to TRBJ2-5; D is perhaps TRBD2 (5 bases). V was clipped by 3 bases and J by 1 base, with 15 bases between them. Germline V gene data show CDR1 as WNHNN and CDR2 as SYGVQD (reference sequence). The CDR3 covers 16 residues.

The J gene is TRBJ2-7, the V gene TRBV5-4, with 10 bases matching TRBD2. Losses at the gene ends were 4 bases for V and 0 bases for J; bases not matched to a gene: 4. The CDR3 is 15 amino acids. Per the germline V gene, CDR1 is SGHNT and CDR2 is YYREEE (reference sequence). This CDR3 reads CASSTGTSDSYEQYF. CDR3 nucleotide sequence: TGTGCCAGCAGCACCGGGACTAGCGACTCCTACGAGCAGTACTTC.

J is TRBJ2-1 and V is TRBV6-6, with 11 bases that match TRBD2. Germline V gene lookup returns CDR1 MNHNY and CDR2 SVGAGI (reference sequence). There are 14 residues in the CDR3. Trimming removed 6 bases from V and 9 bases from J; junction bases left unmatched: 7. In DNA form, the CDR3 reads TGTGCCAGCAGCCGTAGCGGGAGGGTCAGTGAGCAGTTCTTC. This translates into CASSRSGRVSEQFF.

This CDR3 reads CASSYDTGMGQPQHF. DNA for the CDR3: TGCGCCAGCAGCTACGATACAGGGATGGGTCAGCCCCAGCATTTT. J is TRBJ1-5 and V is TRBV5-1; perhaps TRBD1 as D (6 bases). Trimming left V 3 bases short and J 6 bases short, with 16 bases between. This CDR3 has 15 residues. Germline lookup yields CDR1 SGHRS and CDR2 YFSETQ.

The chain links TRBV6-1 to TRBJ2-2; D is undetermined. This CDR3 spans 13 amino acids. The germline V and J ends were trimmed by 4 bases and 2 bases, with 5 bases remaining between them. Germline CDR1 is MNHNS and CDR2 is SASEGT. CDR3 nucleotides: TGTGCCAGCAGTGGATACAACACCGGGGAGCTGTTTTTT. Its protein product is CASSGYNTGELFF.

The genes are TRBV6-5 and TRBJ1-1; D gene ambiguous. The CDR3 has 15 amino acids. V shed 8 bases and J shed 1 base, with 17 bases lying between them. CDR1 is MNHEY and CDR2 is SVGAGI in the germline V gene. CDR3 residues: CASVRGFMPNTEAFF. The DNA of the CDR3 is TGTGCCAGCGTACGGGGATTCATGCCGAACACTGAAGCTTTCTTT.

The chain employs TRBV6-5 and TRBJ2-1, with 8 bases lining up with TRBD1. From germline, CDR1 is MNHEY and CDR2 SVGAGI. V gave up 2 bases and J gave up 4 bases; unmatched junction bases: 4. The CDR3 is 15 amino acids. In nucleotides, the CDR3 is TGTGCCAGCAGTTACCGGGACAGGCGTTACAATGAGCAGTTCTTC. It translates to CASSYRDRRYNEQFF.

The gene calls are TRBV5-1 and TRBJ1-1, with 9 nucleotides matching TRBD1. V gave up 4 bases and J gave up 5 bases; unmatched junction bases: 18. The CDR3 contains 18 residues. Germline V lookup: CDR1 SGHRS, CDR2 YFSETQ. DNA for the CDR3: TGCGCCAGCAGCCGGCCGGGACAGGGCCCGCGGGTTGGGACTGAAGCTTTCTTT. It specifies CASSRPGQGPRVGTEAFF. Variable domain in full (rest from reference TRBV5-1 and TRBJ1-1): KAGVTQTPRYLIKTRGQQVTLSCSPISGHRSVSWYQQTPGQGLQFLFEYFSETQRNKGNFPGRFSGRQFSNSRSEMNVSTLELGDSALYLCASSRPGQGPRVGTEAFFGQGTRLTVV.

The chain couples TRBV11-3 to TRBJ2-7; TRBD1 agrees at 8 bases. J lost 4 bases, V lost 5 bases, and 10 bases had no gene match. The CDR3 totals 15 residues. Germline values: CDR1 SGHNT, CDR2 YENEEA. The chain's CDR3 is CASSRRARGLYEQYF. The CDR3 region has the DNA TGTGCCAGCAGCCGAAGGGCCAGGGGGCTTTACGAGCAGTACTTC.

CDR3 sequence reads: CASSKTGTGGSWPYEQYF. CDR3 in DNA: TGTGCCAGCAGCAAGACCGGGACAGGGGGGAGTTGGCCCTACGAGCAGTACTTC. The rearrangement uses TRBV11-2 and TRBJ2-7, with 11 nucleotides matching TRBD1. Per germline, CDR1 SGHAT and CDR2 FQNNGV. This CDR3 is 18 amino acids long. J gave up 2 bases and V 5 bases, and 14 bases lay outside the gene matches.

The genes are TRBV14 and TRBJ2-6; 9 bases are shared with TRBD2. V was clipped by 0 bases and J by 0 bases; unmatched bases: 6. CDR3 size: 19 residues. Germline V CDR1 and CDR2: SGHDN, FVKESK. The DNA for the CDR3 is TGTGCCAGCAGCCAAGATAAACTAGCGGGCCTCTCTGGGGCCAACGTCCTGACTTTC. It is translated as CASSQDKLAGLSGANVLTF.

The chain couples TRBV5-1 to TRBJ1-4; D is perhaps TRBD1 (5 bases). Germline loops: CDR1 SGHRS, CDR2 YFSETQ. This CDR3 is built from 19 residues. V lost 6 bases to trimming and J lost 4 bases, with 28 bases between them. The CDR3 loop reads CASTPYSPIPGGGNEKLFF. The CDR3 DNA sequence: TGCGCCAGCACACCTTACTCGCCCATTCCGGGGGGGGGTAATGAAAAACTGTTTTTT. The variable domain in full, completed from reference TRBV5-1 and TRBJ1-4, reads KAGVTQTPRYLIKTRGQQVTLSCSPISGHRSVSWYQQTPGQGLQFLFEYFSETQRNKGNFPGRFSGRQFSNSRSEMNVSTLELGDSALYLCASTPYSPIPGGGNEKLFFGSGTQLSVL.

Details on this clone: Relative to the germline gene, one junction end is altered; a read error may explain this. The genes are TRBV7-7 and TRBJ2-7, with D possibly being TRBD1 (5 bases). The V gene's germline CDR1 is SSHAT and CDR2 FNYEAQ (reference sequence). There are 14 residues in the CDR3. This CDR3 is CASSPAKGIGEQYF. CDR3 sequence (DNA): TGTGCTAGCAGCCCGGCTAAGGGGATCGGGGAGCAGTACTTC.

J is TRBJ2-3 and V is TRBV29-1, with 10 bases matching TRBD2. CDR1 is SQVTM, CDR2 ANQGSEA, per germline. The CDR3 totals 13 residues. The trim removed 7 bases at V and 4 bases at J, leaving 5 bases unmatched. The CDR3 reads CSGRGTSADTQYF. CDR3 DNA: TGCAGCGGACGTGGGACTAGCGCAGATACGCAGTATTTT.

The chain is built from TRBV27 and TRBJ2-5; the match to TRBD2 covers 10 bases. There are 14 residues in the CDR3. The germline gives CDR1 MNHEY, CDR2 SMNVEV (reference sequence). Trimming removed 6 bases from V and 5 bases from J; junction bases left unmatched: 6. The CDR3 coding sequence is TGTGCCAGCAGACTAGCGGGAAAATGGGAGACCCAGTACTTC. Its translation is CASRLAGKWETQYF.

The genes are TRBV15 and TRBJ1-2, with D uncertain. The germline gives CDR1 LNHNV, CDR2 YYDKDF (reference sequence). Trimming left V 5 bases short and J 3 bases short, with 7 bases between. The CDR3 extends over 12 amino acids. The CDR3 loop reads CATSQPDYGYTF. DNA for the CDR3: TGTGCCACCAGCCAACCGGACTATGGCTACACCTTC.

The rearrangement uses TRBV5-6 and TRBJ1-2; no reliable D call. Germline CDR1 is SGHDT and CDR2 is YYEEEE. The CDR3 contains 13 residues. V was pared by 4 bases and J by 2 bases, with 9 bases between. In DNA form, the CDR3 reads TGTGCCAGCAGCCGCAAGAGCAACTATGGCTACACCTTC. Protein sequence: CASSRKSNYGYTF.

The count of this clone is one. The chain employs TRBV18 and TRBJ2-1, with D perhaps TRBD1 (5 bases). V was pared by 5 bases and J by 7 bases, with 15 bases between. The CDR3 extends over 14 amino acids. CDR1 is KGHSH and CDR2 is LQKENI in the germline V gene. CDR3 DNA: TGTGCCAGCTCAAGACCCCCAGACAGAAATGAGCAGTTCTTC. Translated: CASSRPPDRNEQFF.

The chain recombines TRBV28 with TRBJ2-4; 7 bases match TRBD1. Germline CDR1 reads MDHEN; CDR2 reads SYDVKM. The CDR3 consists of 17 residues. The J segment lost 3 bases and the V segment lost 5 bases, leaving 13 bases of the junction unmatched. The CDR3 loop is CASSPPGQLRRKNIQYF. The CDR3 DNA follows: TGTGCCAGCAGTCCTCCGGGACAGCTTCGTCGCAAAAACATTCAGTACTTC.

Concerning this clone itself: This specimen includes other DNA sequences encoding the same CDR3. The J gene is TRBJ2-7, the V gene TRBV6-1; perhaps TRBD1 as D (6 bases). Germline V gene data show CDR1 as MNHNS and CDR2 as SASEGT. CDR3 length equals 14 residues. V shed 1 base and J shed 1 base, with 8 bases lying between them. The CDR3 DNA reads as TGTGCCAGCAGTGAAGAGAGGGGGTCCTACGAGCAGTACTTC. The encoded protein is CASSEERGSYEQYF.

As concerns this clone: Other DNA variants within this sample encode the same CDR3. The V gene is TRBV7-9, the J gene TRBJ2-7, with no clear D. CDR1 SEHNR and CDR2 FQNEAQ come from the germline V gene (reference sequence). Trimming cost V 5 bases and J 4 bases, with 3 bases left between them. The CDR3 contains 10 residues. The chain's CDR3 is CASSPYEQYF. CDR3 DNA sequence: TGTGCCAGCAGCCCTTACGAGCAGTACTTC.

The chain employs TRBV7-8 and TRBJ2-7; 9 bases fit TRBD1. CDR1 and CDR2 from the germline V gene are SGHVS and FQNEAQ. The length of the CDR3 is 14 residues. The V segment lost 3 bases and the J segment 2 bases; nucleotides outside the gene matches: 2. CDR3 coding DNA: TGTGCCAGCAGCTTCGGGACAGGGACCTACGAGCAGTACTTC. Translated, it gives CASSFGTGTYEQYF.

This chain links TRBV4-1 with TRBJ2-2, with D uncertain. Germline loops: CDR1 MGHRA, CDR2 YSYEKL. This CDR3 has 17 amino acids. V gave up 0 bases and J gave up 8 bases, with 19 bases separating them. This chain's CDR3 is CASSQDITPLSEGELFF. The CDR3 region has the DNA TGCGCCAGCAGCCAAGATATCACACCTCTCAGTGAGGGGGAGCTGTTTTTT.

The J gene is TRBJ2-5, the V gene TRBV5-5; possibly TRBD1 or TRBD2 for D (5 bases each). The V end lost 7 bases, the J end lost 5 bases, and 18 bases lay between the germline ends. CDR1 and CDR2 from the germline V gene are SGHKS and YYEKEE (reference sequence). This CDR3 is built from 14 residues. CDR3 nucleotides: TGTGCCAGCTTAGCTTGGGGCGGGCAGGAGACCCAGTACTTC. Translation gives CASLAWGGQETQYF.